Each of the 18 T cell receptor beta chains below was sequenced from the same sample in a study of PD-1 blockade in classical Hodgkin lymphoma. Time point denoted: cycle 4 day 1 (C4D1), after five to seven weeks of nivolumab. All patients experienced relapse after autologous stem cell transplantation, and brentuximab vedotin exposure was variable. From thawed PBMCs, magnetic negative selection was used to isolate the CD8+ T cells. TCRdb's table, derived via immunoSEQ multiplex PCR, lists solely in-frame clones and lacks some. Seen here are some 2,500 clones, approximately 57% observed once, and the top ten hold approximately 47%. The material sequenced was CD8+ T cells from blood, taken before the fourth cycle of nivolumab. Receptors were obtained from a human donor with classical Hodgkin lymphoma.

Points on this clone: Other DNA variants within this sample encode the same CDR3. The CDR3 region is CASSQDRGSYGYTF. DNA for the CDR3: TGCGCCAGCAGCCAAGACAGGGGAAGCTATGGCTACACCTTC. The chain uses TRBV4-3 and TRBJ1-2, with D possibly matching TRBD1 (6 bases). V shed 0 bases and J shed 4 bases, with 9 bases lying between them. Germline CDR1 LGHNA, CDR2 YSLEER. The CDR3 totals 14 residues.

This chain links TRBV7-9 with TRBJ2-2; 15 positions match TRBD2. The V and J ends lost 5 bases and 7 bases, in that order; junction bases with no gene match: 11. The germline CDR1 and CDR2 sequences are SEHNR and FQNEAQ (reference sequence). The CDR3 totals 18 residues. The CDR3 sequence: CASSTNTWTSGGVGELFF. DNA for the CDR3: TGTGCCAGCAGCACCAATACCTGGACTAGCGGGGGGGTCGGGGAGCTGTTTTTT.

The V and J genes are TRBV7-2 and TRBJ2-5; TRBD1 matches at 8 bases. Germline-derived CDR1 and CDR2 are SGHTA and FQGNSA. Trimming cost V 1 base and J 1 base; bases outside gene matches: 11. The CDR3 sequence is 18 residues long. The CDR3, as DNA: TGTGCCAGCAGCTTAGGGAAGACAGGGGCCCCAATCCAAGAGACCCAGTACTTC. Translated: CASSLGKTGAPIQETQYF. Supplemented by reference TRBV7-2 and TRBJ2-5, the full variable domain reads GAGVSQSPSNKVTEKGKDVELRCDPISGHTALYWYRQSLGQGLEFLIYFQGNSAPDKSGLPSDRFSAERTGGSVSTLTIQRTQQEDSAVYLCASSLGKTGAPIQETQYFGPGTRLLVL.

This chain uses TRBV9 with TRBJ2-7; 10 nucleotides match TRBD1. V shed 0 bases and J 3 bases; nucleotides not matched to a gene: 6. Germline V gene sequence: CDR1 SGDLS, CDR2 YYNGEE. CDR3 size: 16 residues. The CDR3 region is CASSVAPDRGSYEQYF. DNA of the CDR3: TGTGCCAGCAGCGTAGCTCCGGACAGGGGGAGCTACGAGCAGTACTTC.

The chain recombines TRBV2 with TRBJ1-2, with TRBD1 matching 8 bases. In germline, CDR1 is SNHLY, CDR2 FYNNEI. The CDR3 is 16 amino acids. Losses at the gene ends were 8 bases for V and 6 bases for J; bases not matched to a gene: 17. The CDR3 coding sequence is TGTGCCAGCGTACGTACCCCTTCGGACAGGGCGAATGGCTACACCTTC. This gives the protein CASVRTPSDRANGYTF.

This clone was seen just once. This sequence joins TRBV6-1 and TRBJ2-3, with D possibly called TRBD1 or TRBD2 (5 bases each). Germline-derived CDR1 and CDR2 are MNHNS and SASEGT. The CDR3 length is 16 residues. Trimming removed 2 bases from V and 2 bases from J, with 14 bases in between. This CDR3 is CASSEWGTGTTDTQYF. Here the CDR3 DNA reads TGTGCCAGCAGTGAATGGGGGACCGGGACCACAGATACGCAGTATTTT.

This rearrangement joins TRBV6-5 to TRBJ1-2; 10 nucleotides agree with TRBD1. V lost 4 bases to trimming and J lost 7 bases; unmatched junction nucleotides: 6. CDR1 and CDR2 from the germline V gene are MNHEY and SVGAGI. There are 14 residues in the CDR3. This chain's CDR3 is CASSSLTGGFGYTF. The CDR3 nucleotides read TGTGCCAGCAGTTCTCTGACAGGGGGCTTTGGCTACACCTTC.

This chain connects TRBV11-2 to TRBJ2-5; 8 positions agree with TRBD2. CDR1 SGHAT and CDR2 FQNNGV come from the germline V gene. Trimming took 6 bases from V and 6 from J; bases not matched to a gene: 24. The CDR3 runs 19 residues. CDR3 sequence (DNA): TGTGCCAGCAGGGGAGCGGGGAAGGTCGGCGGGGGGCCCCTAAAGACCCAGTACTTC. Translating gives CASRGAGKVGGGPLKTQYF.

CDR3 loop: CASSQDIGAGGETQYF. For the CDR3, the DNA is TGTGCCAGCAGCCAAGATATTGGAGCGGGGGGAGAGACCCAGTACTTC. The chain recombines TRBV4-2 with TRBJ2-5; 9 positions match TRBD2. Losses at the gene ends were 0 bases for V and 4 bases for J; bases not matched to a gene: 6. Germline V lookup: CDR1 LGHNA, CDR2 YNFKEQ. The CDR3 runs 16 residues.

This chain links TRBV7-7 with TRBJ2-5, with no clear D. Trimming left V 0 bases short and J 0 bases short, with 8 bases between. CDR1 is SSHAT and CDR2 is FNYEAQ in the germline V gene (reference sequence). The length of the CDR3 is 15 residues. CDR3 residues: CASSLASADQETQYF. The CDR3 DNA reads as TGTGCCAGCAGCTTAGCGTCGGCAGACCAAGAGACCCAGTACTTC.

The genes are TRBV19 and TRBJ2-1; 9 bases are shared with TRBD2. There are 15 residues in the CDR3. Germline V lookup: CDR1 LNHDA, CDR2 SQIVND (reference sequence). V lost 7 bases to trimming and J lost 8 bases; unmatched junction nucleotides: 12. The DNA of the CDR3 is TGTGCCAGTACCCCAAGTAGCGGGGGTAGCTATGAGCAGTTCTTC. Its translation: CASTPSSGGSYEQFF.

The chain has TRBV11-2 and TRBJ2-3, with a tentative D call TRBD1 (7 bases). The CDR3 has 17 residues. CDR1 and CDR2 from the germline V gene are SGHAT and FQNNGV. The V end was cut by 0 bases, the J end by 5 bases, with 18 bases between. For the CDR3, the DNA is TGTGCCAGCAGCTTAGAACGGGGCAGGGGGGCCCGAGATACGCAGTATTTT. It translates to CASSLERGRGARDTQYF.

V gene TRBV7-2 combines with J gene TRBJ2-1; D ambiguous. The CDR3 runs 14 residues. V was clipped by 1 base and J by 10 bases, with 14 bases between them. CDR1 and CDR2 from the germline V gene are SGHTA and FQGNSA. CDR3 sequence reads: CASSLGGAVDEQFF. The CDR3 DNA reads TGTGCCAGCAGCTTAGGAGGCGCGGTAGACGAGCAGTTCTTC.

The chain employs TRBV7-9 and TRBJ2-7; 9 bases are a match to TRBD1. Germline V gene lookup returns CDR1 SEHNR and CDR2 FQNEAQ (reference sequence). The CDR3 runs 15 residues. CDR3 amino acids: CASSLAGAHRQGVVV. CDR3 coding DNA: TGTGCCAGCAGCTTAGCCGGAGCACACAGACAGGGGGTGGTGGTC.

This chain connects TRBV6-5 to TRBJ2-2, with 12 bases that match TRBD1. CDR1 is MNHEY and CDR2 is SVGAGI in the germline V gene. Trimming removed 6 bases from V and 6 bases from J; junction bases left unmatched: 5. CDR3 length equals 15 residues. The CDR3 DNA sequence: TGTGCCAGCAGACCCTGGGACAGGGGGCCCGGGGAGCTGTTTTTT. It specifies CASRPWDRGPGELFF.

J is TRBJ2-1 and V is TRBV29-1, with 7 bases lining up with TRBD2. Germline values: CDR1 SQVTM, CDR2 ANQGSEA. Trimming cost V 7 bases and J 2 bases; bases outside gene matches: 14. The CDR3 contains 16 residues. CDR3: CSGMGGGRSTYNEQFF. The CDR3 bases are TGCAGCGGCATGGGGGGGGGACGGAGTACCTACAATGAGCAGTTCTTC.

The chain uses TRBV5-8 and TRBJ2-7; D perhaps matches TRBD2 (5 bases). This CDR3 contains 13 residues. Germline CDR1 and CDR2: SGHTS and YDEGEE. The V and J ends lost 2 bases and 0 bases respectively, with 6 bases between them. CDR3 coding DNA: TGTGCCAGCAGCTTTGAGGGCTCCTACGAGCAGTACTTC. This sequence encodes CASSFEGSYEQYF.

The rearrangement joins TRBV7-2 to TRBJ2-5; D gene ambiguous. The length of the CDR3 is 13 residues. The germline V gene encodes CDR1 SGHTA and CDR2 FQGNSA. V lost 2 bases and J 4 bases, leaving 8 bases between the germline ends. The CDR3 region is CASSLWPGETQYF. In DNA, the CDR3 is TGTGCCAGCAGCTTATGGCCCGGAGAGACCCAGTACTTC.